This T cell receptor beta chain was identified in a study of T cell responses to AZD1222 COVID-19 vaccine. Broader study findings: Most donors were white British and more were female, and clonal diversity was possibly underestimated. Without day 14 samples, only post-peak T cell repertoires were studied. Spike-spanning, vaccine-associated CD4 TCRs were dominant at 160-218 and 743-854. Only five or six AZD1222 recipients were seropositive at baseline.

Libraries were prepared by immunoSEQ multiplex PCR; TCRdb keeps only in-frame clonotypes and omits some of them. The data show about 210,000 clones, 85% to 95% seen once. A word on this clone: Its specificity is not known.

The CDR3 runs 15 residues. Trimming removed 3 bases from V and 0 bases from J, with 15 bases in between. The germline V gene has CDR1 SQVTM and CDR2 ANQGSEA. The TCR originated in an adult in good health. The gene calls are TRBV29-1 and TRBJ2-7; unclear D gene. Sequencing was performed on peripheral blood, taken on day 0 of AZD1222 vaccination. CDR3: CSVERVGGLSYEQYF. In nucleotides, the CDR3 is TGCAGCGTTGAGCGTGTGGGCGGTCTCTCCTACGAGCAGTACTTC.